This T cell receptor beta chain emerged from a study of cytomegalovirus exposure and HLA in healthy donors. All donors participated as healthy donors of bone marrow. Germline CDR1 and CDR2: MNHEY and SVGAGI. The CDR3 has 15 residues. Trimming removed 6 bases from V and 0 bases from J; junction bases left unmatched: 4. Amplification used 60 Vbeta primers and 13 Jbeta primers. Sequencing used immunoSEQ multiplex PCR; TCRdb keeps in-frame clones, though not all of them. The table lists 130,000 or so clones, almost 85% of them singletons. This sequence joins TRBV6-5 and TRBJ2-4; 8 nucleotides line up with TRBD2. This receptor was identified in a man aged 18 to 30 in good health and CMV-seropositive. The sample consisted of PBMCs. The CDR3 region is CASSPREGAKNIQYF. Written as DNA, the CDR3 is TGTGCCAGCAGCCCCCGGGAGGGAGCCAAAAACATTCAGTACTTC.